Following are 23 T cell receptor beta chains from one sample sequenced in a study of blood T cell repertoires in COVID-19. Clones were read by immunoSEQ multiplex PCR, and TCRdb kept only the in-frame ones, dropping some. The profile shows some 150,000 clones, over 75% of them singletons. Material for sequencing was peripheral blood. The receptors were gathered from a man between 60 and 70 years old with active or convalescent COVID-19.

This rearrangement joins TRBV7-2 to TRBJ2-7; TRBD1 is a possible D gene (5 bases). Trimming stripped 3 bases from V and 3 bases from J, with 15 bases between. Germline lookup yields CDR1 SGHTA and CDR2 FQGNSA. The CDR3 has 15 residues. The CDR3 nucleotides read TGTGCCAGCAGCTTCAATCCGGGCAGGGTCTACGAGCAGTACTTC. As protein: CASSFNPGRVYEQYF.

The chain recombines TRBV27 with TRBJ2-2; D remains ambiguous. The CDR3 loop spans 15 amino acids. Germline CDR1 and CDR2: MNHEY and SMNVEV (reference sequence). V gave up 3 bases and J gave up 1 base, with 9 bases separating them. CDR3 bases: TGTGCCAGCAGTTTTAAGGCAGGGAACACCGGGGAGCTGTTTTTT. It codes for CASSFKAGNTGELFF.

The CDR3 protein is CASRDRVIYNEQFF. CDR3 coding DNA: TGTGCCAGCAGGGACAGGGTAATATACAATGAGCAGTTCTTC. V is TRBV7-2 and J is TRBJ2-1; 8 positions agree with TRBD1. The CDR3 runs 14 residues. Germline CDR1 is SGHTA and CDR2 is FQGNSA. The ends lost 6 bases at V and 4 bases at J; junction bases unmatched: 5.

The J gene is TRBJ2-2, the V gene TRBV4-3, with 9 bases fitting TRBD1. The CDR3 is 15 residues long. Looked up from germline, CDR1 is LGHNA and CDR2 is YSLEER. J was trimmed by 5 bases and V by 4 bases; bases with no gene match: 5. CDR3 nucleotide sequence: TGCGCCAGCAGCCGGACAGGGGCGGGAACCGGGGAGCTGTTTTTT. It codes for CASSRTGAGTGELFF.

The chain combines TRBV12-3 or TRBV12-4 with TRBJ2-1, with 7 bases aligning to TRBD2. Trimming cost V 5 bases and J 12 bases; bases outside gene matches: 1. The CDR3 sequence is 10 residues long. The chain's CDR3 is CASSGEGQFF. In DNA form, the CDR3 reads TGTGCCAGCAGTGGGGAGGGGCAGTTCTTC.

This chain joins TRBV5-5 and TRBJ1-2, with TRBD1 as a possible D gene (6 bases). Germline assignment: CDR1 SGHKS and CDR2 YYEKEE (reference sequence). The length of the CDR3 is 14 residues. Trimming pared 5 bases from V and 1 base from J, leaving 12 bases between. The CDR3 DNA sequence: TGTGCCAGCAGGACGGGACAACTTAACTATGGCTACACCTTC. Its translation: CASRTGQLNYGYTF.

The J gene is TRBJ2-3, the V gene TRBV19, with 9 bases that match TRBD2. The ends lost 1 base at V and 3 bases at J; junction bases unmatched: 14. Germline V gene lookup returns CDR1 LNHDA and CDR2 SQIVND (reference sequence). There are 19 residues in the CDR3. The CDR3 DNA reads TGTGCCAGTAGTATAGGGGCCCCTTCGATAGCGGGAGAGACAGATACGCAGTATTTT. Translated, it gives CASSIGAPSIAGETDTQYF. Together with reference TRBV19 and TRBJ2-3, the CDR3 gives the full variable domain: DGGITQSPKYLFRKEGQNVTLSCEQNLNHDAMYWYRQDPGQGLRLIYYSQIVNDFQKGDIAEGYSVSREKKESFPLTVTSAQKNPTAFYLCASSIGAPSIAGETDTQYFGPGTRLTVL.

The chain uses TRBV7-9 and TRBJ1-2; 7 bases are a match to TRBD1. This CDR3 comprises 12 residues. Germline values: CDR1 SEHNR, CDR2 FQNEAQ (reference sequence). V shed 8 bases, J shed 6 bases, and the junction held 6 bases outside the gene matches. CDR3 bases: TGTGCCAGCGACAGGGTGCGCCATGGCTACACCTTC. Protein product: CASDRVRHGYTF.

The chain employs TRBV5-1 and TRBJ2-1, with D possibly matching TRBD2 (6 bases). Trimming removed 1 base from V and 7 bases from J, with 21 bases in between. CDR1 is SGHRS and CDR2 is YFSETQ in the germline V gene. The CDR3 is made up of 17 amino acids. For the CDR3, the DNA is TGCGCCAGCAGCTTGCGGATTTGGAGCGTCGGAGGGAATGAGCAGTTCTTC. It encodes CASSLRIWSVGGNEQFF.

V and J are TRBV10-3 and TRBJ1-4; TRBD1 is a possible D gene (5 bases). Germline V CDR1 and CDR2: ENHRY, SYGVKD. The CDR3 sequence is 11 residues long. V was pared by 10 bases and J by 7 bases, with 10 bases between. DNA for the CDR3: TGTGCCACCCGGGGGGGTGAAAAACTGTTTTTT. Protein product: CATRGGEKLFF.

The chain employs TRBV10-3 and TRBJ2-7, with D possibly matching TRBD1 (5 bases). CDR3 length: 14 amino acids. Germline CDR1 reads ENHRY; CDR2 reads SYGVKD. V was pared by 3 bases and J by 0 bases, with 9 bases between. The chain's CDR3 is CAISDRVYSYEQYF. CDR3 in DNA: TGTGCCATCAGTGACAGGGTGTACTCCTACGAGCAGTACTTC.

The chain links TRBV5-1 to TRBJ1-4; the D is unclear. Germline-derived CDR1 and CDR2 are SGHRS and YFSETQ. V was trimmed by 3 bases and J by 7 bases, leaving 13 bases between them. The CDR3 loop spans 14 amino acids. CDR3 protein: CASSSGVSFEKLFF. The CDR3 nucleotides read TGCGCCAGCAGCTCCGGGGTCTCCTTTGAAAAACTGTTTTTT.

J is TRBJ2-1 and V is TRBV10-3; TRBD1 matches at 7 bases. CDR1 is ENHRY, CDR2 SYGVKD, per germline. V lost 7 bases, J lost 5 bases, and 8 bases stayed unmatched. This CDR3 has 14 amino acids. DNA of the CDR3: TGTGCCATCAACCGCGACAGGGAGAACAATGAGCAGTTCTTC. Translation gives CAINRDRENNEQFF.

The J gene is TRBJ1-5, the V gene TRBV4-3; D is unclear. This CDR3 contains 15 residues. V shed 0 bases and J shed 0 bases, with 6 bases lying between them. The germline gives CDR1 LGHNA, CDR2 YSLEER. As DNA, the CDR3 is TGCGCCAGCAGCCAAGATTACAGTAGCAATCAGCCCCAGCATTTT. Protein product: CASSQDYSSNQPQHF.

V and J are TRBV4-3 and TRBJ2-3, with 11 bases identical to TRBD2. Germline V CDR1 and CDR2: LGHNA, YSLEER. V shed 1 base, J shed 0 bases, and the junction held 0 bases outside the gene matches. This CDR3 is built from 16 residues. The CDR3 coding sequence is TGCGCCAGCAGCCAAGGGACTAGCGGGAGCACAGATACGCAGTATTTT. It translates to CASSQGTSGSTDTQYF.

On this clone itself: Other DNA variants within this sample encode the same CDR3. The chain joins TRBV6-5 to TRBJ1-2; D is uncertain. Germline CDR1 reads MNHEY; CDR2 reads SVGAGI. The CDR3 sequence is 13 residues long. Trimming removed 6 bases at V and 2 bases at J, with 10 bases between. The CDR3 coding sequence is TGTGCCAGCAGATTGACGGGAAACTATGGCTACACCTTC. Its translation is CASRLTGNYGYTF.

This sequence joins TRBV20-1 and TRBJ2-1; 8 nucleotides agree with TRBD2. J gave up 10 bases and V 5 bases, and 4 bases lay outside the gene matches. This CDR3 is 11 amino acids long. CDR1 and CDR2 from the germline V gene are DFQATT and SNEGSKA (reference sequence). Here the CDR3 DNA reads TGCAGTGCTGTACTAGCGGACGAGCAGTTCTTC. Translating gives CSAVLADEQFF.

The rearrangement links TRBV12-3 or TRBV12-4 to TRBJ1-2; 10 positions match TRBD1. Unmatched junction bases numbered 3, after V lost 5 bases and J lost 6 bases. This CDR3 is built from 13 residues. The CDR3 loop is CASSRDRGHGYTF. Here the CDR3 DNA reads TGTGCCAGCAGTCGGGACAGGGGTCATGGCTACACCTTC.

CDR3 nucleotides: TGTGCCAGCAGGAGGGCACGAAACACAGATACGCAGTATTTT. This codes for CASRRARNTDTQYF. J is TRBJ2-3 and V is TRBV6-5; the D gene is possibly TRBD2 (5 bases). CDR3 length: 14 amino acids. Trimming stripped 6 bases from V and 2 bases from J, with 12 bases between. Germline V CDR1 and CDR2: MNHEY, SVGAGI.

This clone was seen a few times. This rearrangement joins TRBV28 to TRBJ1-5; D might be TRBD1 (5 bases). Germline V CDR1 and CDR2: MDHEN, SYDVKM. This CDR3 is 17 amino acids long. V was shortened by 6 bases and J by 0 bases, with 18 bases between the two germline ends. CDR3 region: CASRPPGRGDSNQPQHF. Written as DNA, the CDR3 is TGTGCCAGCAGACCACCCGGGAGGGGAGATAGCAATCAGCCCCAGCATTTT.

This sequence joins TRBV7-3 and TRBJ1-6, with D possibly being TRBD1 (6 bases). Trimming took 11 bases from V and 10 from J, leaving 30 bases between them. The CDR3 extends over 17 amino acids. Per germline, CDR1 SGHTA and CDR2 FQGTGA. The CDR3 region has the DNA TGTGCCGGAGGACAGCCGAGGCGGACCTCTCTTTTCTCACCCCTCCACTTT. Translating gives CAGGQPRRTSLFSPLHF.

The CDR3 sequence is CATSRYQPGQPQHF. The DNA of the CDR3 is TGTGCCACCAGCAGATACCAACCGGGTCAGCCCCAGCATTTT. The rearrangement uses TRBV15 and TRBJ1-5; D remains unclear. Germline V gene data show CDR1 as LNHNV and CDR2 as YYDKDF (reference sequence). Deletions cut 2 bases from V and 6 bases from J, with 11 bases between. The CDR3 has 14 amino acids.

The rearrangement links TRBV11-2 to TRBJ1-4; D not resolved. Germline loops: CDR1 SGHAT, CDR2 FQNNGV. The V and J ends lost 3 bases and 0 bases respectively, with 20 bases between them. This CDR3 comprises 19 residues. The CDR3 loop reads CASSLGRGTFGATNEKLFF. The CDR3 region has the DNA TGTGCCAGCAGCTTGGGTCGGGGTACTTTCGGGGCAACTAATGAAAAACTGTTTTTT.